This TCR beta chain appears in the sequencing data of a study of blood T cell repertoires in COVID-19. Study at large: Some COVID-19 samples were acute and others convalescent; all came from the United States, Italy and Spain. In each case, the material was cDNA or gDNA derived from T cells, B-cell-depleted T cells, or PBMCs.

Germline CDR1 SGDLS, CDR2 YYNGEE. This CDR3 spans 14 amino acids. V lost 4 bases and J 5 bases, leaving 12 bases between the germline ends. Study processing details: Amplification of reference gene primers provided the estimated nucleated cell counts. Produced via immunoSEQ multiplex PCR; TCRdb's table is partial and in-frame only. From that table come the V and J calls and clone size; the DNA was used to work out D and trimming. The sample has 30,000 to 40,000 clones, 60% to 80% seen once. Sequencing used peripheral blood. The receptor's source is a man older than 75 with active or convalescent COVID-19. The chain links TRBV9 to TRBJ1-4; the D is unclear. Written as DNA, the CDR3 is TGTGCCAGCAGCCCCCAAGTCACAAATGAAAAACTGTTTTTT. This sequence encodes CASSPQVTNEKLFF.